The rows below give T cell receptor beta chains drawn from one sample of a study of blood T cell repertoires in COVID-19. Assay: immunoSEQ multiplex PCR; the TCRdb copy retains only in-frame clones and omits some. The data contain a few hundred thousand clones, 88% of them singletons. Specimen: peripheral blood. The source of these receptors is a woman aged 30 to 39 with acute or convalescent COVID-19. Both conserved end residues are part of each CDR3. A D gene is named only where the DNA matches it firmly. Clone size is not always given. Where it is, it says once, few, many or a class for expanded clones.

NA	TRBV9	TRBJ1-6	NA	15	CASSLGAGNNSPLHF	TGTGCCAGCAGCCTAGGGGCAGGGAATAATTCACCCCTCCACTTT
NA	TRBV28	TRBJ1-1	NA	12	CASSPYNTEAFF	TGTGCCAGCAGTCCGTATAACACTGAAGCTTTCTTT
TRBD2	TRBV15	TRBJ2-4	NA	18	CATSREPGLAGAGDIQYF	TGTGCCACCAGCAGAGAGCCGGGACTAGCGGGAGCGGGAGACATTCAGTACTTC
NA	TRBV10-1	TRBJ2-7	NA	15	CASSEYRGSSYEQYF	TGCGCCAGCAGTGAGTATCGGGGGAGCTCCTACGAGCAGTACTTC
NA	TRBV27	TRBJ1-1	NA	15	CASSLSGGFGTEAFF	TGTGCCAGCAGTTTATCGGGGGGGTTTGGCACTGAAGCTTTCTTT
TRBD2	TRBV9	TRBJ2-1	NA	15	CASSVSLAENNEQFF	TGTGCCAGCAGCGTATCTCTAGCGGAGAACAATGAGCAGTTCTTC
NA	TRBV5-1	TRBJ2-5	NA	14	CASSLGPNLETQYF	TGCGCCAGCAGCTTGGGGCCGAACCTGGAGACCCAGTACTTC
TRBD2	TRBV13	TRBJ2-1	NA	18	CASSSTSGRSSSYNEQFF	TGTGCCAGCAGCTCCACTAGCGGGAGGTCTAGCTCCTACAATGAGCAGTTCTTC
NA	TRBV12-3/TRBV12-4	TRBJ2-5	once	13	CASRTLGQETQYF	TGTGCCAGCAGGACACTAGGCCAAGAGACCCAGTACTTC
NA	TRBV6-5	TRBJ1-1	NA	13	CATVTPTNTEAFF	TGTGCCACCGTGACACCGACGAACACTGAAGCTTTCTTT
TRBD2	TRBV6-6	TRBJ2-7	NA	13	CATRWEGQYEQYF	TGTGCCACCCGTTGGGAGGGCCAATACGAGCAGTACTTC
NA	TRBV6-5	TRBJ2-3	NA	16	CASSYIMLGGTDTQYF	TGTGCCAGCAGTTACATAATGCTAGGCGGCACAGATACGCAGTATTTT
TRBD2	TRBV9	TRBJ2-4	NA	12	CASSPAGEIQYF	TGTGCCAGCAGCCCAGCGGGGGAGATTCAGTACTTC
NA	TRBV20-1	TRBJ2-7	NA	13	CSASGGPTYEQYF	TGCAGTGCTAGTGGGGGGCCGACCTACGAGCAGTACTTC
NA	TRBV9	TRBJ2-7	few	14	CASSVSGRSYEQYF	TGTGCCAGCAGCGTAAGTGGGAGGTCCTACGAGCAGTACTTC
NA	TRBV5-8	TRBJ2-1	once	11	CASREVNEQFF	TGTGCCAGCAGAGAGGTTAATGAGCAGTTCTTC
NA	TRBV4-1	TRBJ2-7	NA	17	CASSQEYGGLSLREQYF	TGCGCCAGCAGCCAAGAATATGGAGGACTAAGCCTACGGGAGCAGTACTTC
TRBD2	TRBV19	TRBJ2-7	NA	13	CASSTLSGREQYF	TGTGCCAGTAGTACCCTTAGCGGGAGGGAGCAGTACTTC
NA	TRBV6-4	TRBJ2-1	NA	14	CASHATLRDNEQFF	TGTGCCAGCCACGCAACTTTGCGGGACAATGAGCAGTTCTTC
NA	TRBV15	TRBJ2-3	NA	15	CATSRESRGTDTQYF	TGTGCCACCAGCAGAGAGAGCCGGGGGACAGATACGCAGTATTTT
NA	TRBV19	TRBJ1-1	NA	15	CASSIYPGVNTEAFF	TGTGCCAGTAGTATCTATCCGGGGGTGAACACTGAAGCTTTCTTT
TRBD1	TRBV29-1	TRBJ2-6	once	16	CSVTGTGMSGANVLTF	TGCAGCGTGACCGGGACAGGGATGTCAGGGGCCAACGTCCTGACTTTC
TRBD1	TRBV2	TRBJ1-1	NA	17	CASRGRTGEGWGTEAFF	TGTGCCAGCAGAGGCAGGACAGGGGAAGGATGGGGCACTGAAGCTTTCTTT
TRBD1	TRBV15	TRBJ2-7	NA	19	CATSRITGTGPQTGYEQYF	TGTGCCACCAGCAGAATTACCGGGACAGGACCCCAAACAGGCTACGAGCAGTACTTC
NA	TRBV29-1	TRBJ2-7	once	11	CSAGQLYEQYF	TGCAGCGCCGGACAGCTCTACGAGCAGTACTTC
TRBD1	TRBV24-1	TRBJ1-5	NA	14	CATRDQGAGQPQHF	TGTGCCACCAGGGACCAGGGGGCCGGCCAGCCCCAGCATTTT
TRBD2	TRBV6-5	TRBJ2-3	NA	16	CASSYSRAGGADTQYF	TGTGCCAGCAGTTACTCGAGGGCGGGAGGGGCAGATACGCAGTATTTT
NA	TRBV11-2	TRBJ1-5	NA	16	CASSLDYRVSNQPQHF	TGTGCCAGCAGCTTAGATTACAGAGTTAGCAATCAGCCCCAGCATTTT
TRBD2	TRBV4-3	TRBJ2-1	NA	16	CASSQRAGGPGNEQFF	TGCGCCAGCAGCCAACGCGCGGGAGGGCCAGGTAATGAGCAGTTCTTC
NA	TRBV5-1	TRBJ2-2	NA	15	CASSPTTLNTGELFF	TGCGCCAGCAGCCCAACGACTCTAAACACCGGGGAGCTGTTTTTT
NA	TRBV19	TRBJ1-3	NA	16	CASSIPVGVSGNTIYF	TGTGCCAGTAGTATCCCCGTGGGAGTCTCTGGAAACACCATATATTTT
TRBD1	TRBV4-2	TRBJ2-7	NA	17	CASSQDGGTGGTYEQYF	TGTGCCAGCAGCCAAGATGGGGGGACAGGCGGAACCTACGAGCAGTACTTC
NA	TRBV11-3	TRBJ2-3	once	15	CASSLGRVETDTQYF	TGTGCCAGCAGCTTAGGCCGGGTTGAGACAGATACGCAGTATTTT
TRBD2	TRBV25-1	TRBJ2-3	NA	15	CASSEGSGRTDTQYF	TGTGCCAGCAGTGAGGGTAGCGGGAGAACAGATACGCAGTATTTT
NA	TRBV5-1	TRBJ2-1	NA	14	CASTPGVIYNEQFF	TGCGCCAGCACACCAGGGGTTATCTACAATGAGCAGTTCTTC
NA	TRBV27	TRBJ2-5	once	10	CASVEETQYF	TGTGCCAGCGTAGAAGAGACCCAGTACTTC
TRBD2	TRBV19	TRBJ2-7	NA	14	CASTVGGRAREQYF	TGTGCCAGTACCGTCGGCGGGAGGGCCAGAGAGCAGTACTTC
TRBD1	TRBV6-5	TRBJ2-7	once	15	CASKLGTGASYEQYF	TGTGCCAGCAAGTTGGGGACAGGAGCCTCCTACGAGCAGTACTTC
NA	TRBV19	TRBJ1-3	NA	14	CASSIVGNRNTIYF	TGTGCCAGTAGTATAGTCGGGAATCGAAACACCATATATTTT
TRBD2	TRBV13	TRBJ2-5	once	13	CASSLRLARTQYF	TGTGCCAGCAGCCTCCGACTAGCGAGGACCCAGTACTTC
TRBD1	TRBV4-3	TRBJ2-7	NA	15	CASSLEGQGKYEQYF	TGCGCCAGCAGCCTCGAGGGACAGGGCAAGTACGAGCAGTACTTC
NA	TRBV18	TRBJ1-1	few	14	CASSVRGSDTEAFF	TGTGCCAGCTCCGTCAGGGGTTCGGACACTGAAGCTTTCTTT
TRBD1	TRBV6-4	TRBJ2-3	NA	15	CASSDSAAGGDTQYF	TGTGCCAGCAGTGACTCGGCGGCAGGGGGAGATACGCAGTATTTT
NA	TRBV15	TRBJ2-7	NA	13	CATSSRGDYEQYF	TGTGCCACCAGCAGCCGAGGTGACTACGAGCAGTACTTC
NA	TRBV19	TRBJ1-1	NA	11	CASIGFTEAFF	TGTGCCAGTATCGGTTTCACTGAAGCTTTCTTT
NA	TRBV12-3/TRBV12-4	TRBJ2-5	NA	13	CASSFMGAGAQYF	TGTGCCAGCAGTTTTATGGGGGCAGGGGCCCAGTACTTC
NA	TRBV5-6	TRBJ1-1	NA	12	CASSLRLREAFF	TGTGCCAGCAGCTTGCGACTTCGCGAAGCTTTCTTT
TRBD2	TRBV19	TRBJ2-1	NA	16	CASSKLATISYNEQFF	TGTGCCAGTAGTAAACTAGCGACGATCTCCTACAATGAGCAGTTCTTC
NA	TRBV30	TRBJ2-7	NA	13	CAWRAGGSYEQYF	TGTGCCTGGAGAGCCGGGGGCTCCTACGAGCAGTACTTC
NA	TRBV7-6	TRBJ1-3	NA	14	CASSLPRSGNTIYF	TGTGCCAGCAGCTTACCCCGTTCTGGAAACACCATATATTTT
NA	TRBV6-6	TRBJ1-3	few	14	CASSQTGTGNTIYF	TGTGCCAGCAGCCAAACAGGGACTGGAAACACCATATATTTT
TRBD1	TRBV18	TRBJ1-1	NA	13	CASSQDRRNEAFF	TGTGCCAGCTCCCAGGACAGGAGGAATGAAGCTTTCTTT
TRBD1	TRBV5-6	TRBJ2-3	NA	15	CASSPRGQGTDTQYF	TGTGCCAGCAGCCCTCGGGGACAGGGAACAGATACGCAGTATTTT